Detailed here is one T cell receptor (beta chain). What it binds is unknown. The source of the sample is a study of shared clonotypes between healthy human individuals. On the study more broadly: Donors were two women and a few men aged 18 to 49. Study-level points and caveats: Some naive CD4 clonotypes, about 5.5%, turned up in common across a few donors. Non-shared clonotypes showed lower generation probabilities than clonotypes common to all four donors.

The V gene lost 2 bases and the J gene lost 4 bases, with 14 bases spanning the gap. The CDR3 length is 15 residues. CDR1 and CDR2 (germline): SQVTM, ANQGSEA. The authors' processing: Junction-only sequences without quality scores came from ImmunoSEQ, so filtering differed. The method was immunoSEQ multiplex PCR; TCRdb's version includes in-frame clones alone and lacks a portion of them. Clonal size and the V and J genes are those of that table, whereas D and trimming came from the DNA. The sample gives approximately 1.1 million clones, about 84% of which show up once; 0.5% to 0.6% is in the top ten.

Material for sequencing was memory CD4+ T cells from PBMCs. Subset described: CD45RA-negative fraction. V gene TRBV29-1 combines with J gene TRBJ1-4; D gene ambiguous. This sequence was found in a man aged 18 to 29 in good health. Some clones in this sample may be carry-over from other donors' samples. This CDR3 is CSVELRPDLNEKLFF. The CDR3 DNA follows: TGCAGCGTTGAATTAAGGCCAGACCTTAATGAAAAACTGTTTTTT.